The clone carrying this TCR beta chain occurred a few times. Its target is unknown. The data were obtained in a study of response to subunit inactivated influenza vaccine. Study-wide results and limits: T cells newly recruited by each seasonal influenza vaccination are few, the authors suggested.

Each CDR3 protein gets one entry after TCRdb re-called the RT-PCR reads with MiXCR. The sample lists hundreds of thousands of distinct CDR3 sequences, roughly 20% occurring once. The CDR3 loop spans 10 amino acids. V was pared by 6 bases and J by 6 bases, with 6 bases between. Germline V lookup: CDR1 DFQATT, CDR2 SNEGSKA (reference sequence). The clonotype comes from a man in his forties or fifties who received an inactivated influenza vaccine. The input for sequencing was PBMCs from blood, taken 5 to 6 days after vaccination. V gene TRBV20-1 combines with J gene TRBJ2-1; D unclear. CDR3 amino acids: CSAIGNEQFF. DNA for the CDR3: TGCAGTGCAATCGGCAATGAGCAGTTCTTC.